Included here is one T cell receptor beta chain sequence, with context. The antigen remains unidentified. Germline-derived CDR1 and CDR2 are ENHRY and SYGVKD. The CDR3 runs 16 residues. The V and J ends lost 5 bases and 1 base respectively, with 15 bases between them. This sample is part of a study of shared clonotypes between healthy human individuals. Study results and caveats: In four donors, 4.5% to 5.5% of naive CD4 clonotypes appeared in common. Compared with clonotypes that all four donors shared, non-shared clonotypes had lower generation probabilities.

Several immunoSEQ plates held equal portions of the genomic DNA taken from each subset. Data came from immunoSEQ multiplex PCR; TCRdb stores just in-frame clones and leaves some out. The repertoire holds 700,000 or so clones, roughly 70% seen once, with less than 2% in the top ten. The study drew its donors from healthy HIV-negative adults without recent acute infections or vaccinations. The sample consisted of memory CD4+ T cells sorted from blood. The subset here: CD45RA-negative fraction. The sequence derives from a woman aged 25 to 39 in good health. The rearrangement links TRBV10-3 to TRBJ1-5, with D tentatively TRBD1 (5 bases). DNA of the CDR3: TGTGCCATCAGTCCGGGTGGGGGAGGAAGCAATCAGCCCCAGCATTTT. This codes for CAISPGGGGSNQPQHF.